The clone carrying this T cell receptor (beta chain) was counted ten times or more. The antigen remains undetermined. The source material, RNA transcripts, was used to amplify TCR beta CDR3 regions. In the first-round RT-PCR of the TCR CDR3, the HTBI primer set was used. A single record per CDR3 protein comes from TCRdb applying MiXCR to the multiplex PCR reads. The top ten hold about 8.4% of the sample, which has fewer than 900,000 distinct CDR3 sequences, about 15% seen once. This sample is drawn from a study of T cells in Graves' hyperthyroidism and ophthalmopathy. Broader study findings: The model identified upcoming ophthalmopathy a median approximately six months ahead of onset. Also found in blood were most expanded thyroid clonotypes above 0.001.

Thyroid ultrasound and orbital computed tomography, with clinical symptoms and serum thyroxine and TRAb, informed diagnoses. The PBMCs were taken from roughly 10 ml of fresh peripheral blood. The material sequenced was blood. This receptor was taken from a man aged 18-30 years with Graves' hyperthyroidism.

This chain's CDR3 is CAWSAGGDYNEQFF. The CDR3 DNA follows: TGTGCCTGGTCAGCGGGAGGGGATTACAATGAGCAGTTCTTC. The chain carries TRBV30 and TRBJ2-1; 10 nucleotides agree with TRBD2. With V trimmed by 5 bases and J by 4 bases, 5 bases remained unmatched. CDR3 length: 14 residues. Germline-derived CDR1 and CDR2 are GTSNPN and SVGIG (reference sequence).